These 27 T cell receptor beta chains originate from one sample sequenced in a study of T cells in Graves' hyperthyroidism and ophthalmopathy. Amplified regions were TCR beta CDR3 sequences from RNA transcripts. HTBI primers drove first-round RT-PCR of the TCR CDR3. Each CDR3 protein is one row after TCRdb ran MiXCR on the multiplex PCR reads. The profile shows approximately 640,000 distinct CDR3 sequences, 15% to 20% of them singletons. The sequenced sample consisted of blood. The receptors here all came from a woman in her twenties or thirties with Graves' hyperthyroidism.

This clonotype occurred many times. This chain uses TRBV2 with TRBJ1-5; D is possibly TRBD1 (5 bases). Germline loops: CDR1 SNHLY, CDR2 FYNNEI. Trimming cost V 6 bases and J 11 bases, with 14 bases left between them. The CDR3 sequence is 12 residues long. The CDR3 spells CASSLREGAQHF. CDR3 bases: TGTGCCAGCAGCCTAAGAGAAGGGGCCCAGCATTTT.

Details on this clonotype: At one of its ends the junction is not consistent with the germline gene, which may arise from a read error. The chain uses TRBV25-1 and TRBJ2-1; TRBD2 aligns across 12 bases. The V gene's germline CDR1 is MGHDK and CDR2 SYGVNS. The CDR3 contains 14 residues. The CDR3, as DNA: TGTGCCAGCCGACTAGCGGGAGCTTCGAATGAGCAGTCCTTC. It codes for CASRLAGASNEQSF.

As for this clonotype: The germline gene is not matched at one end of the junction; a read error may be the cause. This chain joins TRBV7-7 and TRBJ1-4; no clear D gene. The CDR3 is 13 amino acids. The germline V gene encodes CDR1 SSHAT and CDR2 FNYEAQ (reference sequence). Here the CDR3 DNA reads TGTGCTAGCAGCCGCTCACCGGATGAAAAACTGTTTTTT. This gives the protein CASSRSPDEKLFF.

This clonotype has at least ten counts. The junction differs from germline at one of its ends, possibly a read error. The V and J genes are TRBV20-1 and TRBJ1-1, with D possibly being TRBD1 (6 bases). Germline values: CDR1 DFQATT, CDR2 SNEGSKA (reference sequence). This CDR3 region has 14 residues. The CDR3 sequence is CSARANRDNTEAFF. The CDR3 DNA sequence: TGCAGTGCCAGAGCTAACAGGGATAACACTGAAGCTTTCTTT.

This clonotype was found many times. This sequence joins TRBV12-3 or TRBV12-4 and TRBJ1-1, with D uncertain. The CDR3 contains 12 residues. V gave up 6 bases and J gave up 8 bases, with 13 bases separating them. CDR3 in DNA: TGTGCCAGCAGGACCGGGCAGGCGGAAGCTTTCTTT. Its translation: CASRTGQAEAFF.

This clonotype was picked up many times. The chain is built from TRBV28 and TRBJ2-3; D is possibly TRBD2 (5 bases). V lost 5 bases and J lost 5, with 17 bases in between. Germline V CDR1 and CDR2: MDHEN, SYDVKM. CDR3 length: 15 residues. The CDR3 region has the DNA TGTGCCAGCAGTCCATCCGGGGTCCGGGAAGATACGCAGTATTTT. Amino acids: CASSPSGVREDTQYF.

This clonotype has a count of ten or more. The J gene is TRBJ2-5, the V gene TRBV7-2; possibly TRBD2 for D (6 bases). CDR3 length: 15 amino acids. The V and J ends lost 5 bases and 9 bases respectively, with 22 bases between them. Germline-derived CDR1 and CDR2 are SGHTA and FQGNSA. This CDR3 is CASSRSPGTGIAQYF. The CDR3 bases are TGTGCCAGCAGCCGTTCGCCCGGGACTGGTATTGCCCAGTACTTC.

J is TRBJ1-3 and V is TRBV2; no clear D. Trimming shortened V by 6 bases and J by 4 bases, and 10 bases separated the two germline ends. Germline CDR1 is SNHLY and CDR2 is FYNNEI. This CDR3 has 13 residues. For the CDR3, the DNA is TGTGCCAGCAGCGGCGGGGTAGGAAACACCATATATTTT. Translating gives CASSGGVGNTIYF.

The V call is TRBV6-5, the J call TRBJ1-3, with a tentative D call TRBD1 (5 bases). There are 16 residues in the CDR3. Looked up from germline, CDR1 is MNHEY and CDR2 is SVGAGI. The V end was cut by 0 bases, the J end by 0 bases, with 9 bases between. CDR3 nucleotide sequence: TGTGCCAGCAGTTACTCAGGGGCGAACTCTGGAAACACCATATATTTT. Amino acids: CASSYSGANSGNTIYF.

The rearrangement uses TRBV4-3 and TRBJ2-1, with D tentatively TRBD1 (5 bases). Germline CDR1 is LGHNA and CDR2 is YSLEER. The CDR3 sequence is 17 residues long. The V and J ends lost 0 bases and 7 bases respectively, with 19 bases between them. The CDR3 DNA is TGCGCCAGCAGCCAAGATCTAGGAATGCAGGGTGGGAATGAGCAGTTCTTC. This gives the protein CASSQDLGMQGGNEQFF.

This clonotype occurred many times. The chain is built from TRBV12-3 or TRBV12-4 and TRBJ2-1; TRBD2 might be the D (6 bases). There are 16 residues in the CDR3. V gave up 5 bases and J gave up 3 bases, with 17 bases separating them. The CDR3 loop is CASSPPPWGDYNEQFF. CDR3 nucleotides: TGTGCCAGCAGTCCCCCCCCCTGGGGGGACTACAATGAGCAGTTCTTC.

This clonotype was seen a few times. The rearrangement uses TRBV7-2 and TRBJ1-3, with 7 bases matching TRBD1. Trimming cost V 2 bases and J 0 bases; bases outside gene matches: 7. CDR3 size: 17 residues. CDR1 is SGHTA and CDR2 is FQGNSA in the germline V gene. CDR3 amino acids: CASSLRGPGSSGNTIYF. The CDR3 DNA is TGTGCCAGCAGCTTAAGGGGGCCGGGCAGCTCTGGAAACACCATATATTTT.

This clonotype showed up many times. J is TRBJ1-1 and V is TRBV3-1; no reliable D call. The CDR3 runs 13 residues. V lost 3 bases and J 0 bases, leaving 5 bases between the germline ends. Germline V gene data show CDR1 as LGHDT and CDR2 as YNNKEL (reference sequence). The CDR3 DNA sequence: TGTGCCAGCAGCCATCGTATGAACACTGAAGCTTTCTTT. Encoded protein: CASSHRMNTEAFF.

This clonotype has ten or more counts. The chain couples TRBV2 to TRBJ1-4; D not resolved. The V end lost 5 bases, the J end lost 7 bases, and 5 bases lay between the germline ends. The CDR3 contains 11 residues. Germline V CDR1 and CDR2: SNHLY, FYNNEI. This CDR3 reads CASSTIEKLFF. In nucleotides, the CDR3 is TGTGCCAGCAGTACGATTGAAAAACTGTTTTTT.

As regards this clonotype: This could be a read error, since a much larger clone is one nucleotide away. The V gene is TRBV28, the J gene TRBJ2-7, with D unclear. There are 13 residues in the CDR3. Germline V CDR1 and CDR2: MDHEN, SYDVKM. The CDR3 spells CASGLSATHEQYF. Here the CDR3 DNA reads TGTGCCAGCGGTTTATCGGCTACACACGAGCAGTACTTC.

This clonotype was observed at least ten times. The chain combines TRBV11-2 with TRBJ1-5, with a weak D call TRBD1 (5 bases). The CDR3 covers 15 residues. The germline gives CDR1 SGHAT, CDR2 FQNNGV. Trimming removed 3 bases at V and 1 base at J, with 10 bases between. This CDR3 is CASSFGQGSNQPQHF. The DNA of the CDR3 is TGTGCCAGCAGCTTCGGGCAGGGAAGCAATCAGCCCCAGCATTTT.

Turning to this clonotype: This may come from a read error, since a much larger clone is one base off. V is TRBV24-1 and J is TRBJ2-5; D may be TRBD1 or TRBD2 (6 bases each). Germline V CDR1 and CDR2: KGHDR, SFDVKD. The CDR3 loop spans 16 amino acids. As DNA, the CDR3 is TGTGCCACCAGTGATTTGTGGGGGGCTGATGAGGAGAACCAGTACTTC. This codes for CATSDLWGADEENQYF.

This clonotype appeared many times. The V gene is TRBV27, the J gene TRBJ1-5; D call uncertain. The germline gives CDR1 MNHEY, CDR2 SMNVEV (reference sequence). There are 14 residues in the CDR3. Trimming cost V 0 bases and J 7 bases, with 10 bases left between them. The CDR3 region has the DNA TGTGCCAGCAGTTTATCGTCAGTCGGGCAGCCCCAGCATTTT. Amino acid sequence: CASSLSSVGQPQHF.

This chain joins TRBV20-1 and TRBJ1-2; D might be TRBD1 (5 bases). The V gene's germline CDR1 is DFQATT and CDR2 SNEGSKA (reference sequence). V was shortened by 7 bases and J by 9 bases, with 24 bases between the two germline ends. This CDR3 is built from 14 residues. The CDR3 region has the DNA TGCAGTGGACTTCAACACCAGGGAGATTATAGCTACACCTTC. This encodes CSGLQHQGDYSYTF.

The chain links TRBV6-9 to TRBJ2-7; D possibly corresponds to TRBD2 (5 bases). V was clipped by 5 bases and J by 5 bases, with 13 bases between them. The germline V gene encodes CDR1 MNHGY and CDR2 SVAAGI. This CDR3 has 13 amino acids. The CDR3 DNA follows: TGTGCCAGCAGTCATACTAGATTCGACGAGCAGTACTTC. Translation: CASSHTRFDEQYF.

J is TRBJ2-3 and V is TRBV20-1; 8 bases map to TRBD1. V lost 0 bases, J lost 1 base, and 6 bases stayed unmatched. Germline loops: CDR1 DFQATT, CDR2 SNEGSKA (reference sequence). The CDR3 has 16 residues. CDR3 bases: TGCAGTGCTAGAGATTACGCGGGACAGGGCACAGATACGCAGTATTTT. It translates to CSARDYAGQGTDTQYF.

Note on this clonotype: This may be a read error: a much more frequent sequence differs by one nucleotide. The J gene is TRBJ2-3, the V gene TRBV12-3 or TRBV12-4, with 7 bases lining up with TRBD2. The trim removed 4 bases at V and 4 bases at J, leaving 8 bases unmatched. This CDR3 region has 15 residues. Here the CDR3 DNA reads TGTGCCAGCAGTTCCGCTGGGAGGGACGCAGATACGCAGTATTTT. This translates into CASSSAGRDADTQYF.

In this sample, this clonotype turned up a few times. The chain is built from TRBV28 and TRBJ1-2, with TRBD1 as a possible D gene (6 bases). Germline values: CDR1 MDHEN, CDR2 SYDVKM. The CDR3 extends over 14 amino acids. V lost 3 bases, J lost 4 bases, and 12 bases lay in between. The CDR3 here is CASSFGQRTYGYTF. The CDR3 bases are TGTGCCAGCAGTTTTGGACAGCGGACCTATGGCTACACCTTC.

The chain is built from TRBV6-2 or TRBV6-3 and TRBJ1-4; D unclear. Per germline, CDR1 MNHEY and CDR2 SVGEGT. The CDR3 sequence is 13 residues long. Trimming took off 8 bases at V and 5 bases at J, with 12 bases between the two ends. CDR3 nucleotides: TGTGCCAGCGCGGAGGTGGCAAATGAAAAACTGTTTTTT. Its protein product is CASAEVANEKLFF.

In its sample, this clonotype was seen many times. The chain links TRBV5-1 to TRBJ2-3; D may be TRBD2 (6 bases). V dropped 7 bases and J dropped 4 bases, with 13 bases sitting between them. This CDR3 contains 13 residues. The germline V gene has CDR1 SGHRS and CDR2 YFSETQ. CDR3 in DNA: TGCGCCAGCCGGGAGAATGGCCCAGATACGCAGTATTTT. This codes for CASRENGPDTQYF.

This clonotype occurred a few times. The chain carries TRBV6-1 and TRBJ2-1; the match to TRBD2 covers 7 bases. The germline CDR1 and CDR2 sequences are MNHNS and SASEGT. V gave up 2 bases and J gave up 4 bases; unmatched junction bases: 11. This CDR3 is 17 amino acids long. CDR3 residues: CASSEWGGTPVYNEQFF. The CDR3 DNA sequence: TGTGCCAGCAGTGAATGGGGAGGGACCCCCGTTTACAATGAGCAGTTCTTC.

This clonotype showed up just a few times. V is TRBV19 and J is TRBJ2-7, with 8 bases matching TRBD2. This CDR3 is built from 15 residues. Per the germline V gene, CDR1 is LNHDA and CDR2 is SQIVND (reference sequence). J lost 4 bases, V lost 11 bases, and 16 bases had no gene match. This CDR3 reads CAGPRSGDGKYEQYF. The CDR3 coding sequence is TGTGCCGGACCACGTAGCGGGGACGGGAAGTACGAGCAGTACTTC.